This passage covers 18 T cell receptor beta chains from one sample sequenced in a study of cytomegalovirus exposure and HLA in healthy donors. The PCR employed 60 Vbeta primers together with 13 Jbeta primers. Generated by immunoSEQ multiplex PCR, the TCRdb table keeps only in-frame clones and is missing some. The sample lists more than 110,000 clones; around 84% were seen once. Sequences were obtained from PBMCs. Source of these receptors: a man aged 45-65 years in good health and CMV-seronegative.

The sample holds a few counts of this clone. The chain couples TRBV10-1 to TRBJ2-7; D is possibly TRBD2 (6 bases). CDR1 and CDR2 from the germline V gene are WNHNN and SYGVQD (reference sequence). This CDR3 contains 15 residues. Trimming removed 7 bases at V and 0 bases at J, with 16 bases between. CDR3 in amino acids: CASIRQRVPSYEQYF. CDR3 coding DNA: TGCGCCAGCATTCGACAGCGGGTCCCCTCCTACGAGCAGTACTTC.

The rearrangement uses TRBV27 and TRBJ1-3, with 8 bases that match TRBD1. After removal of 4 bases from V and 2 bases from J, the junction contained 4 bases not matched to a gene. Germline CDR1 is MNHEY and CDR2 is SMNVEV (reference sequence). CDR3 length equals 15 residues. CDR3 in amino acids: CASSSGQAAGNTIYF. CDR3 coding DNA: TGTGCCAGCAGTTCGGGACAGGCGGCTGGAAACACCATATATTTT.

As DNA, the CDR3 is TGTGCCAGCATCCCATCGACAGGGAGGCACGAGCAGTACTTC. It yields the protein CASIPSTGRHEQYF. The chain employs TRBV6-5 and TRBJ2-7; tentatively, D is TRBD1 (7 bases). Germline V gene lookup returns CDR1 MNHEY and CDR2 SVGAGI. The V end lost 7 bases, the J end lost 5 bases, and 18 bases lay between the germline ends. The CDR3 runs to 14 residues.

The chain carries TRBV7-9 and TRBJ1-5; D might be TRBD1 (5 bases). Between the trimmed V and J ends, which lost 5 bases and 4 bases, there was a span of 9 bases. The germline V gene has CDR1 SEHNR and CDR2 FQNEAQ (reference sequence). The CDR3 covers 13 residues. The CDR3 loop is CASSGDWNQPQHF. In nucleotides, the CDR3 is TGTGCCAGCAGCGGGGACTGGAATCAGCCCCAGCATTTT.

The rearrangement joins TRBV6-5 to TRBJ2-2; TRBD2 is a possible D gene (6 bases). The V gene's germline CDR1 is MNHEY and CDR2 SVGAGI. There are 15 residues in the CDR3. Between the trimmed V and J ends, which lost 4 bases and 2 bases, there was a span of 11 bases. The CDR3 is CASSSGGTNTGELFF. CDR3 sequence (DNA): TGTGCCAGCAGTTCCGGGGGAACCAACACCGGGGAGCTGTTTTTT.

J is TRBJ2-7 and V is TRBV29-1, with 10 bases fitting TRBD2. J lost 7 bases, V lost 4 bases, and 10 bases had no gene match. The germline gives CDR1 SQVTM, CDR2 ANQGSEA. The CDR3 covers 14 residues. The CDR3 spells CSVGLAGDSGEQYF. For the CDR3, the DNA is TGCAGCGTTGGGCTAGCGGGAGACTCGGGAGAGCAGTACTTC.

The rearrangement joins TRBV2 to TRBJ1-2; possibly TRBD1 for D (6 bases). Germline CDR1 reads SNHLY; CDR2 reads FYNNEI. The V gene lost 5 bases and the J gene lost 8 bases, with 15 bases spanning the gap. The CDR3 is 13 amino acids. The CDR3 nucleotides are TGTGCCAGCAGTCCAGTACAGGGAAACGGCTACACCTTC. Translating gives CASSPVQGNGYTF.

This clone was detected a few times. J is TRBJ2-3 and V is TRBV10-3; 7 nucleotides match TRBD1. The CDR3 is 15 residues long. J gave up 5 bases and V 2 bases, and 7 bases lay outside the gene matches. The germline V gene encodes CDR1 ENHRY and CDR2 SYGVKD. CDR3 residues: CAISEGQGVQDTQYF. The CDR3 DNA sequence: TGTGCCATCAGTGAGGGGCAGGGGGTTCAAGATACGCAGTATTTT.

This clone was seen a handful of times. V and J are TRBV18 and TRBJ1-2; 7 positions match TRBD1. Germline assignment: CDR1 KGHSH and CDR2 LQKENI. This CDR3 is 13 amino acids long. Trimming removed 8 bases from V and 2 bases from J; junction bases left unmatched: 5. In DNA, the CDR3 is TGTGCCAGCGCGGCGGGACAGAACTATGGCTACACCTTC. It is translated as CASAAGQNYGYTF.

V and J are TRBV7-3 and TRBJ2-1; 9 bases match TRBD2. CDR3 length: 15 residues. The germline V gene encodes CDR1 SGHTA and CDR2 FQGTGA. V gave up 6 bases and J gave up 6 bases; unmatched junction bases: 9. The CDR3 loop is CASSHAGGLRNEQFF. The DNA of the CDR3 is TGTGCCAGCAGTCATGCGGGGGGGCTACGCAATGAGCAGTTCTTC.

The chain has TRBV7-2 and TRBJ1-6; weak D call: TRBD1 (5 bases). CDR3 length: 14 amino acids. In germline, CDR1 is SGHTA, CDR2 FQGNSA. V dropped 2 bases and J dropped 5 bases, with 7 bases sitting between them. Here the CDR3 DNA reads TGTGCCAGCAGCTTAACAGGAAATAATTCACCCCTCCACTTT. It specifies CASSLTGNNSPLHF.

The chain recombines TRBV7-3 with TRBJ1-3; the match to TRBD1 covers 9 bases. The length of the CDR3 is 15 residues. Germline V gene data show CDR1 as SGHTA and CDR2 as FQGTGA. V shed 5 bases, J shed 4 bases, and the junction held 6 bases outside the gene matches. The CDR3 loop is CASSPTGGFGNTIYF. In DNA, the CDR3 is TGTGCCAGCAGCCCTACAGGGGGCTTCGGAAACACCATATATTTT.

The sample holds one count of this clone. One junction end does not reproduce the germline sequence, and a read error may be involved. The chain carries TRBV5-1 and TRBJ2-7; 9 bases are a match to TRBD2. The CDR3 runs 15 residues. Looked up from germline, CDR1 is SGHRS and CDR2 is YFSETQ. Written as DNA, the CDR3 is TGCGCCAGCTGCTTAGCGGGAGAAGGTTTCTCCGAGCAGTACTTC. Translated, it gives CASCLAGEGFSEQYF.

This clone was detected a few times. The rearrangement links TRBV13 to TRBJ1-1; D not resolved. CDR3 length equals 12 residues. Per the germline V gene, CDR1 is PRHDT and CDR2 is FYEKMQ (reference sequence). Deletions cut 2 bases from V and 5 bases from J, with 6 bases between. CDR3 nucleotide sequence: TGTGCCAGCAGCTTACGGGGAACTGAAGCTTTCTTT. Translating gives CASSLRGTEAFF.

This clone has a single count. V gene TRBV5-6 combines with J gene TRBJ2-3, with 11 bases lining up with TRBD2. This CDR3 is built from 18 residues. Germline CDR1 reads SGHDT; CDR2 reads YYEEEE. The junction had 8 bases not matched to a gene; V was cut back by 2 bases and J by 0 bases. In nucleotides, the CDR3 is TGTGCCAGCAGCTTTCTAGCGGGAGGACCGACTAGCACAGATACGCAGTATTTT. Amino acids: CASSFLAGGPTSTDTQYF.

The rearrangement uses TRBV19 and TRBJ1-5; D ambiguous. CDR1 and CDR2 (germline): LNHDA, SQIVND (reference sequence). CDR3 size: 15 residues. V lost 5 bases, J lost 2 bases, and 13 bases lay in between. CDR3 nucleotide sequence: TGTGCCAGTAGTGGGAGGACCCGGGGCAATCAGCCCCAGCATTTT. Protein sequence: CASSGRTRGNQPQHF.

This clone was seen once. The rearrangement joins TRBV30 to TRBJ2-1; 7 nucleotides match TRBD1. The germline gives CDR1 GTSNPN, CDR2 SVGIG (reference sequence). After removal of 1 base from V and 4 bases from J, the junction contained 4 bases not matched to a gene. The CDR3 runs 14 residues. The CDR3 sequence is CAWSGGGMYNEQFF. The CDR3 coding sequence is TGTGCCTGGAGTGGAGGGGGCATGTACAATGAGCAGTTCTTC.

The rearrangement links TRBV15 to TRBJ1-1; 9 nucleotides align to TRBD1. The germline CDR1 and CDR2 sequences are LNHNV and YYDKDF (reference sequence). The CDR3 totals 14 residues. J gave up 8 bases and V 7 bases, and 11 bases lay outside the gene matches. CDR3 DNA sequence: TGTGCCACCACGCGAGGGGACAGGGCTGGGGAAGCTTTCTTT. Translating gives CATTRGDRAGEAFF.